These 11 T cell receptor beta chains were all obtained from the same sample, sequenced in a study of T cells expressing NK-cell markers. TCRdb re-called the 5' RACE reads and gives one entry per CDR3 protein, without DNA. The sample includes a few hundred thousand distinct CDR3 sequences. The specimen was blood T cells: a sorted CD56 or NKG2C T cell subset, CD4+ or CD8+ T cells, or bulk PBMC T cells (not recorded which). The receptors come from a man aged 18-70 years in good health.

CDR3 sequence: CASSSDRAGANVLTF. The chain uses TRBV11-2 and TRBJ2-6; with no DNA, the TCRdb D assignment of TRBD1 cannot be verified. The CDR3 totals 15 residues. Per the germline V gene, CDR1 is SGHAT and CDR2 is FQNNGV.

The V gene is TRBV11-2, the J gene TRBJ1-2; TCRdb's D gene call, TRBD1, goes unchecked for lack of DNA. The CDR3 totals 13 residues. Germline V lookup: CDR1 SGHAT, CDR2 FQNNGV. CDR3 loop: CASSPNRGRKYTF.

The rearrangement joins TRBV7-9 to TRBJ2-7. The CDR3 consists of 14 residues. Germline CDR1 and CDR2: SEHNR and FQNEAQ (reference sequence). CDR3 in amino acids: CASSLGVTAREQYF.

This chain joins TRBV29-1 and TRBJ1-4; TCRdb proposes TRBD1, but this gene call is untestable without DNA. CDR3 length equals 14 residues. Germline V gives CDR1 SQVTM, CDR2 ANQGSEA. CDR3: CSAYDREANEKLFF.

The CDR3 is CASTLGAGSYEQYF. The rearrangement joins TRBV6-2 or TRBV6-3 to TRBJ2-7; TCRdb designates TRBD1, a call that cannot be tested without DNA. The germline CDR1 and CDR2 sequences are MNHEY and SVGEGT. The CDR3 sequence is 14 residues long.

The chain uses TRBV14 and TRBJ2-2; TCRdb names TRBD1, which stays unverified in the absence of DNA. The germline gives CDR1 SGHDN, CDR2 FVKESK. The CDR3 totals 13 residues. This CDR3 is CASSRAGTAQLFF.

This chain links TRBV19 with TRBJ1-5; as DNA is missing, the TRBD1 call by TCRdb cannot be tested. This CDR3 contains 14 residues. The germline V gene has CDR1 LNHDA and CDR2 SQIVND (reference sequence). CDR3 protein: CASSIPGTVGPQHF.

This chain joins TRBV10-3 and TRBJ2-1; as DNA is missing, the TRBD1 call by TCRdb cannot be tested. Germline V gives CDR1 ENHRY, CDR2 SYGVKD. The CDR3 has 14 residues. The CDR3 protein is CAISPGYGSNEQFF.

This chain joins TRBV19 and TRBJ2-1; TCRdb selects TRBD2, and the lack of DNA leaves this call unchecked. The CDR3 length is 14 residues. Germline V gene data show CDR1 as LNHDA and CDR2 as SQIVND (reference sequence). CDR3 sequence: CASSLQSRGNEQFF.

The V gene is TRBV9, the J gene TRBJ1-1; the TRBD1 assignment by TCRdb is unverifiable without DNA. Germline V gene lookup returns CDR1 SGDLS and CDR2 YYNGEE. This CDR3 has 17 residues. The chain's CDR3 is CASSPGVGRGPHTEAFF.

The chain joins TRBV7-9 to TRBJ2-5; TCRdb outputs TRBD2, but without DNA this stays unchecked. The CDR3 loop spans 15 amino acids. Germline V gene data show CDR1 as SEHNR and CDR2 as FQNEAQ (reference sequence). This CDR3 reads CASSLARATSETQYF.